This T cell receptor (beta chain) was found in a study of cytomegalovirus exposure and HLA in healthy donors. The PCR made use of 60 Vbeta and 13 Jbeta primers. Profiling relied on immunoSEQ multiplex PCR, and the TCRdb table lists in-frame clones only, not all of them. Of over 110,000 clones detected, approximately 84% appear once; the ten largest clones hold roughly 9.9%. The CDR3 runs to 14 residues. J was trimmed by 5 bases and V by 4 bases; bases with no gene match: 10. The germline V gene has CDR1 SQVTM and CDR2 ANQGSEA. This chain uses TRBV29-1 with TRBJ2-5; TRBD2 aligns across 7 bases. Input material: PBMCs. The TCR originated in a woman in her fifties or sixties in good health and CMV-seropositive. DNA for the CDR3: TGCAGCGTTGCCGGGACTAACGTCCAGGAGACCCAGTACTTC. Translating it yields CSVAGTNVQETQYF.